These 30 T cell receptor beta chains were all obtained from the same sample, sequenced in a study of T cell changes during pregnancy in multiple sclerosis. Method: immunoSEQ multiplex PCR; TCRdb's copy keeps in-frame clones and lacks some. The data contain about 64,000 clones, roughly 88% of them singletons. Material: peripheral blood, obtained in the second trimester of pregnancy. The source is a female donor in good health, enrolled as a control in a pregnancy study.

CDR3 in DNA: TGCGCCAGCAGCTCTTCCTATAGCGGGGCGAGCTCCTACGAGCAGTACTTC. Protein sequence: CASSSSYSGASSYEQYF. The rearrangement joins TRBV5-1 to TRBJ2-7; 8 nucleotides align to TRBD2. J gave up 0 bases and V 3 bases, and 11 bases lay outside the gene matches. CDR1 and CDR2 from the germline V gene are SGHRS and YFSETQ. The CDR3 contains 17 residues.

The rearrangement joins TRBV11-2 to TRBJ2-7; no firm D call. Germline V CDR1 and CDR2: SGHAT, FQNNGV. The CDR3 consists of 14 residues. Trimming removed 4 bases at V and 3 bases at J, with 13 bases between. CDR3 region: CASSSVSSYYEQYF. Here the CDR3 DNA reads TGTGCCAGCAGCTCGGTATCTAGTTACTACGAGCAGTACTTC.

The rearrangement links TRBV10-3 to TRBJ1-1; D perhaps matches TRBD1 (5 bases). The CDR3 has 15 residues. With 0 bases removed from V and 2 bases from J, the gap between germline ends came to 10 bases. CDR1 and CDR2 from the germline V gene are ENHRY and SYGVKD. CDR3 protein: CAISESGGDNTEAFF. In nucleotides, the CDR3 is TGTGCCATCAGTGAGTCCGGGGGAGATAACACTGAAGCTTTCTTT.

This clone came up a few times. The chain links TRBV9 to TRBJ1-1; a possible D gene is TRBD1 (6 bases). V was shortened by 4 bases and J by 5 bases, with 9 bases between the two germline ends. The CDR3 has 12 residues. CDR1 SGDLS and CDR2 YYNGEE come from the germline V gene. The CDR3 here is CASSTQGTEAFF. The CDR3, as DNA: TGTGCCAGCAGCACTCAGGGGACTGAAGCTTTCTTT.

The rearrangement joins TRBV30 to TRBJ1-1; D ambiguous. Deletions cut 2 bases from V and 3 bases from J, with 10 bases between. Per germline, CDR1 GTSNPN and CDR2 SVGIG (reference sequence). This CDR3 contains 13 residues. The CDR3 protein is CAWSMRVHTEAFF. The CDR3 DNA reads as TGTGCCTGGAGTATGAGGGTTCACACTGAAGCTTTCTTT.

The chain recombines TRBV28 with TRBJ2-1; D is possibly TRBD2 (6 bases). Germline assignment: CDR1 MDHEN and CDR2 SYDVKM. The CDR3 is 16 residues long. V was clipped by 7 bases and J by 5 bases, with 21 bases between them. CDR3 residues: CASTPHSGLLHNEQFF. The DNA of the CDR3 is TGTGCCAGCACCCCTCATAGCGGACTGCTCCACAATGAGCAGTTCTTC.

The chain combines TRBV5-1 with TRBJ1-1, with 7 nucleotides matching TRBD1. Germline lookup yields CDR1 SGHRS and CDR2 YFSETQ. After removal of 4 bases from V and 8 bases from J, the junction contained 17 bases not matched to a gene. This CDR3 has 16 amino acids. In nucleotides, the CDR3 is TGCGCCAGCAGCCTTCCGGGACAGATCAGCCCCCAAGAAGCTTTCTTT. Translated, it gives CASSLPGQISPQEAFF.

This clone was detected only once. V is TRBV4-2 and J is TRBJ2-3; 11 nucleotides match TRBD2. The CDR3 contains 18 residues. Germline CDR1 LGHNA, CDR2 YNFKEQ. J lost 4 bases, V lost 2 bases, and 11 bases had no gene match. CDR3 in amino acids: CASSQFVGLAGGPDTQYF. The CDR3 coding sequence is TGTGCCAGCAGCCAATTTGTTGGGCTAGCGGGAGGCCCAGATACGCAGTATTTT.

This chain joins TRBV5-1 and TRBJ1-2; maybe TRBD1 (6 bases). Trimming removed 0 bases at V and 6 bases at J, with 12 bases between. The CDR3 is 14 residues long. Germline lookup yields CDR1 SGHRS and CDR2 YFSETQ. In nucleotides, the CDR3 is TGCGCCAGCAGCTTGGCTGGGGGCGGAGATGGCTACACCTTC. It is translated as CASSLAGGGDGYTF.

This clone was counted only a few times. V is TRBV19 and J is TRBJ1-1; the D is unclear. Trimming pared 9 bases from V and 3 bases from J, leaving 14 bases between. The CDR3 covers 13 residues. The V gene's germline CDR1 is LNHDA and CDR2 SQIVND (reference sequence). The CDR3 nucleotides are TGTGCCAGCAATACCCAGAGGGACACTGAAGCTTTCTTT. Encoded protein: CASNTQRDTEAFF.

The chain is built from TRBV5-4 and TRBJ2-1; D might be TRBD2 (6 bases). This CDR3 spans 12 amino acids. The V gene lost 4 bases and the J gene lost 9 bases, with 11 bases spanning the gap. Germline V gene sequence: CDR1 SGHNT, CDR2 YYREEE (reference sequence). CDR3 protein: CASSNSGGEQFF. The DNA for the CDR3 is TGTGCCAGCAGCAATAGCGGCGGTGAGCAGTTCTTC.

The rearrangement uses TRBV4-1 and TRBJ2-2; a weak D match, TRBD2 (5 bases). The CDR3 is made up of 15 amino acids. V shed 4 bases and J shed 5 bases, with 14 bases lying between them. From germline, CDR1 is MGHRA and CDR2 YSYEKL. CDR3 in DNA: TGCGCCAGCAGCCGCGTCGGGGTCGGGACCGGGGAGCTGTTTTTT. This codes for CASSRVGVGTGELFF.

V and J are TRBV5-1 and TRBJ2-5; TRBD2 matches 10 bases. From germline, CDR1 is SGHRS and CDR2 YFSETQ. Losses at the gene ends were 1 base for V and 4 bases for J; bases not matched to a gene: 1. The CDR3 contains 14 residues. The CDR3 reads CASSLSGGAETQYF. The CDR3 coding sequence is TGCGCCAGCAGCTTGAGCGGGGGGGCAGAGACCCAGTACTTC.

The chain uses TRBV7-2 and TRBJ2-7, with 11 bases fitting TRBD1. The junction had 4 bases not matched to a gene; V was cut back by 4 bases and J by 2 bases. CDR3 length: 15 amino acids. Per the germline V gene, CDR1 is SGHTA and CDR2 is FQGNSA. The CDR3 nucleotides are TGTGCCAGCAGCTGGGGGACAGGGGGAACCTACGAGCAGTACTTC. Translating gives CASSWGTGGTYEQYF.

CDR3 sequence (DNA): TGCGCCACCGCGACTAGCGGGAGGGCCGGCACAGATACGCAGTATTTT. Amino acid sequence: CATATSGRAGTDTQYF. The genes are TRBV5-1 and TRBJ2-3; 14 bases agree with TRBD2. Losses at the gene ends were 9 bases for V and 1 base for J; bases not matched to a gene: 7. There are 16 residues in the CDR3. The germline V gene has CDR1 SGHRS and CDR2 YFSETQ.

In its sample, this clone was seen once. The chain has TRBV6-5 and TRBJ2-1, with 9 positions matching TRBD2. The V gene end was trimmed by 2 bases and the J gene end by 1 base; junction bases not matched to a gene: 3. CDR3 length: 16 residues. Germline V gene sequence: CDR1 MNHEY, CDR2 SVGAGI. The CDR3 here is CASSYLAGTSYNEQFF. DNA for the CDR3: TGTGCCAGCAGTTACCTAGCGGGGACTTCCTACAATGAGCAGTTCTTC.

V usage is TRBV7-9 and J usage is TRBJ2-1; a possible D gene is TRBD2 (5 bases). V lost 1 base, J lost 9 bases, and 10 bases lay in between. Germline assignment: CDR1 SEHNR and CDR2 FQNEAQ (reference sequence). This CDR3 has 13 amino acids. DNA of the CDR3: TGTGCCAGCAGCTTAGGCTACCGGGGTGAGCAGTTCTTC. Amino acid sequence: CASSLGYRGEQFF.

This clone came up once. The CDR3 region has the DNA TGTGCCTGGAGTGTAAAGGGAACAGGGGGCGGTGAAAAACTGTTTTTT. Protein product: CAWSVKGTGGGEKLFF. The V and J genes are TRBV30 and TRBJ1-4; TRBD1 aligns across 9 bases. The CDR3 extends over 16 amino acids. Germline V lookup: CDR1 GTSNPN, CDR2 SVGIG (reference sequence). Germline trimming cut 0 bases from V and 7 bases from J; bases unmatched to any gene: 9.

The chain recombines TRBV28 with TRBJ2-5, with 7 bases identical to TRBD2. Germline V gene lookup returns CDR1 MDHEN and CDR2 SYDVKM. The CDR3 consists of 13 residues. V shed 7 bases and J 4 bases; nucleotides not matched to a gene: 6. CDR3 in DNA: TGTGCCAGCAATGGGCGGGGGTCAGAGACCCAGTACTTC. It is translated as CASNGRGSETQYF.

This chain links TRBV11-2 with TRBJ1-1, with a weak D call TRBD1 (5 bases). Trimming shortened V by 5 bases and J by 3 bases, and 19 bases separated the two germline ends. The CDR3 extends over 16 amino acids. Germline-derived CDR1 and CDR2 are SGHAT and FQNNGV. CDR3 region: CASSPSRGLGDTEAFF. The CDR3 coding sequence is TGTGCCAGCAGCCCATCCCGGGGACTCGGTGACACTGAAGCTTTCTTT.

The V call is TRBV19, the J call TRBJ1-2; 7 nucleotides match TRBD1. From germline, CDR1 is LNHDA and CDR2 SQIVND (reference sequence). The CDR3 spans 14 residues. Losses at the gene ends were 6 bases for V and 4 bases for J; bases not matched to a gene: 8. CDR3 residues: CASRQTGASYGYTF. CDR3 DNA: TGTGCCAGTAGACAAACAGGGGCCTCCTATGGCTACACCTTC.

This clone was seen only a few times. CDR3 sequence: CATSSPPFQETQYF. The CDR3 DNA follows: TGTGCCACCAGCAGTCCCCCCTTCCAAGAGACCCAGTACTTC. The chain couples TRBV15 to TRBJ2-5; D is unclear. There are 14 residues in the CDR3. Germline assignment: CDR1 LNHNV and CDR2 YYDKDF (reference sequence). V lost 3 bases and J 1 base, leaving 9 bases between the germline ends.

The chain combines TRBV18 with TRBJ1-1; 9 bases agree with TRBD1. The CDR3 length is 20 residues. V trimming: 4 bases; J trimming: 0 bases; junction bases outside the gene matches: 18. The germline CDR1 and CDR2 sequences are KGHSH and LQKENI. The CDR3 bases are TGTGCCAGCTCACTCCGGGCCTCACAGGGGGCTGCGCCGATGAACACTGAAGCTTTCTTT. Protein: CASSLRASQGAAPMNTEAFF. The full variable domain, rest sourced from reference TRBV18 and TRBJ1-1, is NAGVMQNPRHLVRRRGQEARLRCSPMKGHSHVYWYRQLPEEGLKFMVYLQKENIIDESGMPKERFSAEFPKEGPSILRIQQVVRGDSAAYFCASSLRASQGAAPMNTEAFFGQGTRLTVV.

The genes are TRBV15 and TRBJ2-3, with 9 nucleotides matching TRBD2. This CDR3 contains 15 residues. CDR1 and CDR2 (germline): LNHNV, YYDKDF (reference sequence). The V segment lost 8 bases and the J segment 6 bases; nucleotides outside the gene matches: 12. The CDR3 is CATSGAGGLKDTQYF. The CDR3 DNA follows: TGTGCCACCTCTGGGGCGGGAGGGCTAAAGGATACGCAGTATTTT.

This clone rates as medium-sized. The chain employs TRBV28 and TRBJ2-7; 7 positions agree with TRBD1. The trim removed 4 bases at V and 0 bases at J, leaving 9 bases unmatched. The CDR3 runs 16 residues. Germline-derived CDR1 and CDR2 are MDHEN and SYDVKM. As DNA, the CDR3 is TGTGCCAGCAGTTCTAGGACAGGTACCATCTCCTACGAGCAGTACTTC. Amino acids: CASSSRTGTISYEQYF.

V and J are TRBV27 and TRBJ1-6; a weak D match, TRBD1 (6 bases). This CDR3 has 15 residues. Trimming cost V 6 bases and J 5 bases, with 14 bases left between them. Germline V gives CDR1 MNHEY, CDR2 SMNVEV (reference sequence). The CDR3 spells CASSQNRDNNSPLHF. CDR3 bases: TGTGCCAGCAGCCAAAACAGGGACAATAATTCACCCCTCCACTTT.

The genes are TRBV5-1 and TRBJ1-1; 10 nucleotides align to TRBD1. This CDR3 contains 17 residues. The V gene end was trimmed by 0 bases and the J gene end by 1 base; junction bases not matched to a gene: 6. CDR1 is SGHRS, CDR2 YFSETQ, per germline. The DNA of the CDR3 is TGCGCCAGCAGCTTGGGAGGGACAGGGGCCTCGAACACTGAAGCTTTCTTT. This gives the protein CASSLGGTGASNTEAFF.

The chain has TRBV5-1 and TRBJ2-5; weak D call: TRBD2 (6 bases). Trimming shortened V by 4 bases and J by 4 bases, and 11 bases separated the two germline ends. The length of the CDR3 is 13 residues. Germline values: CDR1 SGHRS, CDR2 YFSETQ. DNA for the CDR3: TGCGCCAGCAGCCCGGGACTCGCAGAGACCCAGTACTTC. Translation gives CASSPGLAETQYF.

CDR3 in amino acids: CASSSGQGNPGANVLTF. For the CDR3, the DNA is TGTGCCAGTAGTTCGGGACAGGGTAACCCTGGGGCCAACGTCCTGACTTTC. This chain links TRBV19 with TRBJ2-6, with 9 nucleotides matching TRBD1. Germline trimming cut 5 bases from V and 2 bases from J; bases unmatched to any gene: 7. This CDR3 has 17 residues. Germline values: CDR1 LNHDA, CDR2 SQIVND (reference sequence).

The V call is TRBV5-1, the J call TRBJ2-7; TRBD2 might be the D (5 bases). Germline CDR1 reads SGHRS; CDR2 reads YFSETQ. The V and J ends lost 4 bases and 5 bases respectively, with 13 bases between them. CDR3 length equals 13 residues. Written as DNA, the CDR3 is TGCGCCAGCAGCCCGTGGCGGGTTGACGAGCAGTACTTC. Translated: CASSPWRVDEQYF.